This T cell receptor beta chain was captured by sequencing in a study of blood T cell repertoires in COVID-19. Study-level background: Samples taken during acute and convalescent COVID-19 were collected in the United States, Italy and Spain. T cells, B-cell-depleted T cells, or PBMCs provided the cDNA or gDNA that served as material.

Methods used by the authors: Estimated nucleated cell counts came from reference gene primer amplification. Clones were sequenced by immunoSEQ multiplex PCR, and TCRdb holds only the in-frame ones, with some missing. The V and J calls and clone size are taken from that table; D and trimming were inferred from the DNA. Of just over 40,000 clones in the sample, approximately 80% were seen once. Unmatched junction bases numbered 12, after V lost 9 bases and J lost 5 bases. The CDR3 covers 15 residues. Looked up from germline, CDR1 is MDHEN and CDR2 is SYDVKM. The receptor's source is a woman aged 60-75 years with acute or convalescent COVID-19. V usage is TRBV28 and J usage is TRBJ2-2, with TRBD2 matching over 7 bases. The source material was peripheral blood. The CDR3, as DNA: TGTGCCAGTGGGCCAGCTAGCGGAATTACCGGGGAGCTGTTTTTT. As protein: CASGPASGITGELFF.